A single TCR beta chain is shown here with its context. Some 28,000 T cell genomes (about 0.2 ug DNA) went into each sorted-subset replicate. As handled by the study authors: There were no quality scores in the junction-only immunoSEQ sequences, so filtering differed. Sequenced by immunoSEQ multiplex PCR; TCRdb stores in-frame clones only, minus some. That table gives V, J and clone size, and the DNA gave D and trimming. The sample gives approximately 2.4 million clones, 90% to 97% of which show up once; around 0.13% is in the top ten. This entry belongs to a study of shared clonotypes between healthy human individuals. Caucasian adults living in Nashville, Tennessee, provided all samples. The CD4+ fraction was divided into a CD45RA+ naive subset and a CD45RA-negative memory subset. This CDR3 has 15 residues. The ends were cut back, 0 bases at V and 5 bases at J, with 13 bases in the middle. Germline lookup yields CDR1 SGHDN and CDR2 FVKESK.

Sequencing was carried out using naive CD4+ T cells sorted from blood. Subset given: CD45RA+ positively selected. V gene TRBV14 combines with J gene TRBJ1-1, with D maybe TRBD1 (6 bases). The receptor's source is a man between 18 and 29 years old in good health. CDR3 protein: CASSQDTGAGTEAFF. The CDR3 bases are TGTGCCAGCAGCCAAGATACGGGGGCGGGGACTGAAGCTTTCTTT.